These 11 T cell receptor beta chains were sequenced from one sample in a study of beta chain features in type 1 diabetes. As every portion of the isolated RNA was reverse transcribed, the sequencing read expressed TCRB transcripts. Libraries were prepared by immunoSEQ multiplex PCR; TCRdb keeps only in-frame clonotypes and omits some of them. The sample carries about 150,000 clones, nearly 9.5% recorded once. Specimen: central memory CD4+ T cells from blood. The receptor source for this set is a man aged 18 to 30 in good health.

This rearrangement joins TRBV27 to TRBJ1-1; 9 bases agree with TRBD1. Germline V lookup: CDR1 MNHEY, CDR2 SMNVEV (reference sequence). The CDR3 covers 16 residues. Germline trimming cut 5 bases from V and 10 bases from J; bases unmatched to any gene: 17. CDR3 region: CASSPTGQGNFVGAFF. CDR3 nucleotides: TGTGCCAGCAGTCCCACGGGACAGGGCAATTTCGTCGGAGCTTTCTTT.

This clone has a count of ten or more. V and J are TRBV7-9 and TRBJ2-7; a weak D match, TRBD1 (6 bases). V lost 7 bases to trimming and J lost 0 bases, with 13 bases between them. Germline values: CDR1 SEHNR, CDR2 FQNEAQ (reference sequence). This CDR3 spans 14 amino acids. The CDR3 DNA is TGTGCCAGCACCAACAGGGAAAGCTCCTACGAGCAGTACTTC. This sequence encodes CASTNRESSYEQYF.

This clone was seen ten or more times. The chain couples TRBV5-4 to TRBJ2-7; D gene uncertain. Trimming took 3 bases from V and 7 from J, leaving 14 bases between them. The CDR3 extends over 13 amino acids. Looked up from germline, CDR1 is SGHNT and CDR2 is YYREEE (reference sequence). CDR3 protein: CASSYAGRREQYF. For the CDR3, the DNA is TGTGCCAGCAGCTACGCAGGTCGAAGGGAGCAGTACTTC.

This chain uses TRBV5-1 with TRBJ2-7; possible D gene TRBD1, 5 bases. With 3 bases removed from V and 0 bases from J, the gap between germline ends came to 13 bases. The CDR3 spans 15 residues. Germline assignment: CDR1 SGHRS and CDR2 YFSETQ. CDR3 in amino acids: CASSSTAGSSYEQYF. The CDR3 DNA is TGCGCCAGCAGCTCAACAGCAGGGTCCTCCTACGAGCAGTACTTC. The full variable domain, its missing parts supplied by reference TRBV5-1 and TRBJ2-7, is KAGVTQTPRYLIKTRGQQVTLSCSPISGHRSVSWYQQTPGQGLQFLFEYFSETQRNKGNFPGRFSGRQFSNSRSEMNVSTLELGDSALYLCASSSTAGSSYEQYFGPGTRLTVT.

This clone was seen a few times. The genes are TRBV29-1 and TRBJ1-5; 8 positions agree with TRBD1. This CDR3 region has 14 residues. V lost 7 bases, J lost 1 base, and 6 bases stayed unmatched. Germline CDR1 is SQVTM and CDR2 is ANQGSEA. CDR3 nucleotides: TGCAGCGGGACAGGGAAGGGGAGCAATCAGCCCCAGCATTTT. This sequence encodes CSGTGKGSNQPQHF.

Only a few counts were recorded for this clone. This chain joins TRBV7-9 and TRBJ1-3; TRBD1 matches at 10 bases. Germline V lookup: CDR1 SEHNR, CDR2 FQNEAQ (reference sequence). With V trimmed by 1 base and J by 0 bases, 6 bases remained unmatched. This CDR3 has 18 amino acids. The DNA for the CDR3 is TGTGCCAGCAGCTTAGGACAGGGGGCCCCCTACTCTGGAAACACCATATATTTT. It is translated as CASSLGQGAPYSGNTIYF.

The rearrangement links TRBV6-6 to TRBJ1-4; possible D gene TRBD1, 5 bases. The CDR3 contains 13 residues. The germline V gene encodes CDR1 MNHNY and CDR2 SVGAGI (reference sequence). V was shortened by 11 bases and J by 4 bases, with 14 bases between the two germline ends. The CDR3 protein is CALGWGVNEKLFF. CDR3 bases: TGTGCCCTTGGATGGGGGGTTAATGAAAAACTGTTTTTT.

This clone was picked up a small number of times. As DNA, the CDR3 is TGCGCCAGCAGCTTATCCGCGGGGGGCTACAATGAGCAGTTCTTC. Translated, it gives CASSLSAGGYNEQFF. V and J are TRBV5-1 and TRBJ2-1; 8 bases are a match to TRBD2. CDR3 length: 15 residues. V gave up 2 bases and J gave up 3 bases; unmatched junction bases: 4. Germline V gene sequence: CDR1 SGHRS, CDR2 YFSETQ.

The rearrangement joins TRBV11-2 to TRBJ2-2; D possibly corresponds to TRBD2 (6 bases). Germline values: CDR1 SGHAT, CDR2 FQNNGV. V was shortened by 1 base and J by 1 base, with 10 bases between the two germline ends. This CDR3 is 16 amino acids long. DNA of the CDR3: TGTGCCAGCAGCTTAGTCGGGGGAGAGAACACCGGGGAGCTGTTTTTT. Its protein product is CASSLVGGENTGELFF. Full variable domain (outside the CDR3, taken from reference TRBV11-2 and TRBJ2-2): EAGVAQSPRYKIIEKRQSVAFWCNPISGHATLYWYQQILGQGPKLLIQFQNNGVVDDSQLPKDRFSAERLKGVDSTLKIQPAKLEDSAVYLCASSLVGGENTGELFFGEGSRLTVL.

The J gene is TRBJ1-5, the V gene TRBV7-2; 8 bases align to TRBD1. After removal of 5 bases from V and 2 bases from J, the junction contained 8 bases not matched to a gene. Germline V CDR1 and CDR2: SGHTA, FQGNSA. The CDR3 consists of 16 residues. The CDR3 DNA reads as TGTGCCAGCAGCCCAAACGACAGGGGCGGCAATCAGCCCCAGCATTTT. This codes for CASSPNDRGGNQPQHF.

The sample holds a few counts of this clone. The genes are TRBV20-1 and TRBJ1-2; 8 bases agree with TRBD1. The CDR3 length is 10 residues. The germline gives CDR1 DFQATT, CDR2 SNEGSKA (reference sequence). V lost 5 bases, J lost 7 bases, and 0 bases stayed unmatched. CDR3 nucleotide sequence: TGCAGTGCTGACAGGGGTGGCTACACCTTC. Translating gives CSADRGGYTF.